The 20 T cell receptor beta chains presented below share a single source sample, sequenced in a study of vaccination and CD4 T cells after COVID-19. What these receptors recognize is not known. CD4+ T cells that had been cultured provided DNA sequenced with the Oncomine TCR Beta short-read assay. TCRdb analysed the PCR reads with MiXCR anew, one entry per CDR3 protein. Here the sample spans some 10,000 distinct CDR3 sequences, roughly a fifth being singletons. Treatment noted: approximately 9-day PBMC culture with coronavirus spike peptide pools or control peptides (ViraFEST assay). Sequencing was performed on CD4+ T cells from blood, cultured in vitro, taken after SARS-CoV-2 vaccination. The source is a human donor who had recovered from COVID-19.

The chain uses TRBV28 and TRBJ1-1; maybe TRBD1 (5 bases). V was shortened by 3 bases and J by 1 base, with 15 bases between the two germline ends. Germline V lookup: CDR1 MDHEN, CDR2 SYDVKM. The CDR3 is 16 amino acids. For the CDR3, the DNA is TGTGCCAGCAGTTTTTCCCCCGTTGGGACGAACACTGAAGCTTTCTTT. Its translation is CASSFSPVGTNTEAFF.

This clonotype appeared a few times. The chain couples TRBV28 to TRBJ2-1, with 7 bases lining up with TRBD1. This CDR3 comprises 13 residues. V lost 5 bases to trimming and J lost 15 bases; unmatched junction nucleotides: 13. CDR1 is MDHEN and CDR2 is SYDVKM in the germline V gene. Here the CDR3 reads CASSTQTGVLRFF. The CDR3 DNA follows: TGTGCCAGCAGTACCCAAACAGGGGTTCTGCGGTTCTTC.

This clonotype has more than one count but fewer than ten. The V call is TRBV5-6, the J call TRBJ2-1; D ambiguous. Germline lookup yields CDR1 SGHDT and CDR2 YYEEEE. Between the trimmed V and J ends, which lost 0 bases and 7 bases, there was a span of 5 bases. CDR3 length equals 12 residues. CDR3 sequence (DNA): TGTGCCAGCAGCTTGGTATTTAATGAGCAGTTCTTC. This gives the protein CASSLVFNEQFF.

CDR3 sequence (DNA): TGTGCCAGCAGCGTGACTAGCGGACCGACATACGAGCAGTACTTC. Its translation is CASSVTSGPTYEQYF. This rearrangement joins TRBV7-2 to TRBJ2-7; 9 nucleotides agree with TRBD2. Germline lookup yields CDR1 SGHTA and CDR2 FQGNSA. This CDR3 region has 15 residues. V trimming: 5 bases; J trimming: 4 bases; junction bases outside the gene matches: 9.

The V and J genes are TRBV12-3 or TRBV12-4 and TRBJ2-3, with D unclear. With 8 bases removed from V and 7 bases from J, the gap between germline ends came to 13 bases. The CDR3 covers 12 residues. As DNA, the CDR3 is TGTGCCAGCTGTGAACTACCCCATACGCAGTATTTT. This translates into CASCELPHTQYF.

The rearrangement links TRBV4-3 to TRBJ2-3, with D possibly being TRBD1 (6 bases). V lost 0 bases, J lost 6 bases, and 13 bases lay in between. Germline V gene data show CDR1 as LGHNA and CDR2 as YSLEER. The CDR3 is 15 amino acids. CDR3 sequence reads: CASSQDQPQGDTQYF. Written as DNA, the CDR3 is TGCGCCAGCAGCCAAGATCAGCCTCAGGGGGATACGCAGTATTTT.

The rearrangement joins TRBV20-1 to TRBJ1-2, with D possibly matching TRBD1 (5 bases). The V and J ends lost 4 bases and 2 bases respectively, with 11 bases between them. Germline V gives CDR1 DFQATT, CDR2 SNEGSKA (reference sequence). The CDR3 sequence is 13 residues long. The CDR3 region is CSANLGTNYGYTF. CDR3 in DNA: TGCAGTGCTAATCTGGGGACGAACTATGGCTACACCTTC.

In its sample, this clonotype was seen a few times. This chain links TRBV27 with TRBJ1-1; weak D call: TRBD1 (6 bases). Germline CDR1 MNHEY, CDR2 SMNVEV (reference sequence). The length of the CDR3 is 14 residues. V was cut by 5 bases and J by 4 bases, with 14 bases left in between. In DNA form, the CDR3 reads TGTGCCAGCAGTCCCGGGGGCGCGGTCACTGAAGCTTTCTTT. This translates into CASSPGGAVTEAFF.

The chain has TRBV7-3 and TRBJ2-7; no firm D call. Trimming cost V 2 bases and J 6 bases, with 11 bases left between them. Germline V gene sequence: CDR1 SGHTA, CDR2 FQGTGA. This CDR3 contains 13 residues. The CDR3: CASSLFRTSEQYF. For the CDR3, the DNA is TGTGCCAGCAGCTTATTTCGCACGAGCGAGCAGTACTTC.

This clonotype ranks as medium-sized. The rearrangement links TRBV7-2 to TRBJ2-5; D unclear. Germline lookup yields CDR1 SGHTA and CDR2 FQGNSA. Trimming took 5 bases from V and 2 from J, leaving 15 bases between them. The CDR3 runs 15 residues. CDR3 residues: CASSLQRIVQETQYF. Here the CDR3 DNA reads TGTGCCAGCAGCCTTCAGAGGATAGTGCAAGAGACCCAGTACTTC. The full variable domain, completed using reference TRBV7-2 and TRBJ2-5, is GAGVSQSPSNKVTEKGKDVELRCDPISGHTALYWYRQSLGQGLEFLIYFQGNSAPDKSGLPSDRFSAERTGGSVSTLTIQRTQQEDSAVYLCASSLQRIVQETQYFGPGTRLLVL.

The V gene is TRBV7-9, the J gene TRBJ1-3, with D uncertain. Germline CDR1 reads SEHNR; CDR2 reads FQNEAQ (reference sequence). V gave up 1 base and J gave up 2 bases, with 15 bases separating them. The CDR3 has 17 amino acids. The CDR3 protein is CASSLVTGGRTGNTIYF. The CDR3 nucleotides read TGTGCCAGCAGCTTAGTGACGGGAGGCCGCACTGGAAACACCATATATTTT.

This chain connects TRBV19 to TRBJ2-5, with 8 nucleotides matching TRBD2. The length of the CDR3 is 15 residues. J gave up 4 bases and V 7 bases, and 11 bases lay outside the gene matches. CDR1 is LNHDA, CDR2 SQIVND, per germline (reference sequence). The CDR3 nucleotides are TGTGCCAGTAAGGGGGGAGCGGGAGATGTAGAGACCCAGTACTTC. It yields the protein CASKGGAGDVETQYF.

The chain employs TRBV19 and TRBJ1-1, with TRBD1 as a possible D gene (5 bases). Germline V gene data show CDR1 as LNHDA and CDR2 as SQIVND (reference sequence). The CDR3 consists of 15 residues. V dropped 4 bases and J dropped 5 bases, with 17 bases sitting between them. CDR3 region: CASSSAGTRRTEAFF. The CDR3 nucleotides read TGTGCCAGTAGTAGTGCCGGGACCCGGAGAACTGAAGCTTTCTTT. Full variable domain (missing parts from reference TRBV19 and TRBJ1-1): DGGITQSPKYLFRKEGQNVTLSCEQNLNHDAMYWYRQDPGQGLRLIYYSQIVNDFQKGDIAEGYSVSREKKESFPLTVTSAQKNPTAFYLCASSSAGTRRTEAFFGQGTRLTVV.

This clonotype ranks as medium-sized (0.01 to 0.1%). The gene calls are TRBV2 and TRBJ2-5; D is tentatively TRBD1 or TRBD2 (6 bases each). CDR1 and CDR2 from the germline V gene are SNHLY and FYNNEI. V shed 2 bases and J shed 4 bases, with 20 bases lying between them. The CDR3 runs 17 residues. The CDR3 DNA is TGTGCCAGCAGTGAATTTGGGTCAGGGGAGGAATCAGAGACCCAGTACTTC. Translating it yields CASSEFGSGEESETQYF.

This clonotype was seen a few times. The V gene is TRBV6-5, the J gene TRBJ2-1; D is possibly TRBD2 (5 bases). The CDR3 is made up of 14 amino acids. V lost 0 bases to trimming and J lost 7 bases, with 10 bases between them. Germline-derived CDR1 and CDR2 are MNHEY and SVGAGI. The CDR3 nucleotides are TGTGCCAGCAGTTACTCGAGGGTAGCTAATGAGCAGTTCTTC. Residues: CASSYSRVANEQFF.

The gene calls are TRBV28 and TRBJ1-2, with 10 bases aligning to TRBD1. Germline CDR1 MDHEN, CDR2 SYDVKM. The V and J ends lost 3 bases and 8 bases, in that order; junction bases with no gene match: 9. The CDR3 spans 15 residues. CDR3 sequence (DNA): TGTGCCAGCAGTTTCCCCAGGGACAGGGGATTAGGCTACACCTTC. Translating it yields CASSFPRDRGLGYTF.

In its sample, this clonotype was seen a few times. The chain couples TRBV12-3 or TRBV12-4 to TRBJ1-5; D is unclear. V was pared by 5 bases and J by 2 bases, with 4 bases between. The CDR3 loop spans 12 amino acids. Here the CDR3 reads CASSGGNQPQHF. The CDR3 DNA follows: TGTGCCAGCAGTGGAGGCAATCAGCCCCAGCATTTT.

This clonotype has just a few counts. The gene calls are TRBV11-2 and TRBJ2-7, with TRBD2 matching 11 bases. V shed 5 bases, J shed 3 bases, and the junction held 3 bases outside the gene matches. This CDR3 has 14 amino acids. From germline, CDR1 is SGHAT and CDR2 FQNNGV. The CDR3 here is CASSQGLADYEQYF. The CDR3 DNA reads TGTGCCAGCAGCCAGGGACTAGCGGACTACGAGCAGTACTTC.

The chain links TRBV20-1 to TRBJ2-5; D call uncertain. V lost 0 bases to trimming and J lost 2 bases, with 10 bases between them. The germline gives CDR1 DFQATT, CDR2 SNEGSKA (reference sequence). The CDR3 consists of 14 residues. The CDR3 loop reads CSARDSDSQETQYF. The CDR3 region has the DNA TGCAGTGCTAGAGACTCCGACTCACAAGAGACCCAGTACTTC.

The CDR3 DNA reads TGTGCCAGCAGCCACTACCATTTAGGGGGCGGCCCCTACGAGCAGTACTTC. Protein: CASSHYHLGGGPYEQYF. The J gene is TRBJ2-7, the V gene TRBV4-2; TRBD1 matches 7 bases. The CDR3 length is 17 residues. Germline V gives CDR1 LGHNA, CDR2 YNFKEQ. V shed 3 bases, J shed 2 bases, and the junction held 13 bases outside the gene matches.